A selection of T cell receptor beta chains follows, all from one sample in a study of cytomegalovirus exposure and HLA in healthy donors. The table came from immunoSEQ multiplex PCR; TCRdb's copy has only in-frame clones and leaves some out. The repertoire includes 150,000 to 180,000 clones, just over 85% of them detected once, and about 1.9% sits in the top ten. The source material was PBMCs. Receptors originate from a human donor in good health. Both conserved end residues are part of each CDR3. Each record gives: CDR3 protein, CDR3 DNA, V gene, clone size, J gene, D gene. The D gene is left open where the match is weak. Clone sizes are given selectively: once, few, many, or a class where the clone is expanded.

CDR3aa: CASSLRSDRVDGELFF; CDR3nt: TGTGCCAGCAGCTTGAGGTCGGACAGGGTAGACGGGGAGCTGTTTTTT; v_gene: TRBV9; abundance: once; j_gene: TRBJ2-2; d_gene: TRBD1
CDR3aa: CASSHASPGDEGYTF; CDR3nt: TGTGCCAGCAGCCACGCCTCTCCAGGGGATGAAGGCTACACCTTC; v_gene: TRBV7-3; abundance: .; j_gene: TRBJ1-2; d_gene: .
CDR3aa: CASSEFLGSGGTDTQYF; CDR3nt: TGTGCCAGCAGTGAATTTCTGGGCAGCGGAGGCACAGATACGCAGTATTTT; v_gene: TRBV25-1; abundance: .; j_gene: TRBJ2-3; d_gene: .
CDR3aa: CASSSHRGTPSGNTIYF; CDR3nt: TGTGCCAGCAGCTCTCACAGGGGGACCCCCTCTGGAAACACCATATATTTT; v_gene: TRBV11-2; abundance: .; j_gene: TRBJ1-3; d_gene: TRBD1
CDR3aa: CASSYSGGTAHDGYTF; CDR3nt: TGTGCCAGCAGTTACTCAGGAGGGACAGCGCATGATGGCTACACCTTC; v_gene: TRBV6-5; abundance: .; j_gene: TRBJ1-2; d_gene: TRBD1
CDR3aa: CASSYSLAGRYEQYF; CDR3nt: TGTGCCAGCAGTTACTCGCTAGCGGGAAGGTACGAGCAGTACTTC; v_gene: TRBV6-5; abundance: once; j_gene: TRBJ2-7; d_gene: TRBD2
CDR3aa: CASSQTSGGYEQYF; CDR3nt: TGTGCCAGCAGCCAGACTAGCGGGGGCTACGAGCAGTACTTC; v_gene: TRBV27; abundance: few; j_gene: TRBJ2-7; d_gene: TRBD2
CDR3aa: CASSSPLADRFDTQYF; CDR3nt: TGTGCCAGCAGCTCCCCACTAGCGGACCGCTTTGATACGCAGTATTTT; v_gene: TRBV7-6; abundance: once; j_gene: TRBJ2-3; d_gene: TRBD2
CDR3aa: CASRTSPNSYNEQFF; CDR3nt: TGCGCCAGCAGGACTAGCCCTAACTCCTACAATGAGCAGTTCTTC; v_gene: TRBV5-1; abundance: .; j_gene: TRBJ2-1; d_gene: TRBD2
CDR3aa: CASSPRQKNTEAFF; CDR3nt: TGTGCCAGCAGCCCCCGACAGAAGAACACTGAAGCTTTCTTT; v_gene: TRBV9; abundance: .; j_gene: TRBJ1-1; d_gene: .
CDR3aa: CASSPYNGGQGAGNTIYF; CDR3nt: TGTGCCAGCTCACCCTACAACGGTGGACAGGGGGCTGGAAACACCATATATTTT; v_gene: TRBV18; abundance: .; j_gene: TRBJ1-3; d_gene: TRBD1
CDR3aa: CASSSDNPNTGELFF; CDR3nt: TGTGCCAGCAGTTCCGACAACCCTAACACCGGGGAGCTGTTTTTT; v_gene: TRBV5-4; abundance: .; j_gene: TRBJ2-2; d_gene: .
CDR3aa: CASRGAPRETQYF; CDR3nt: TGCGCCAGCAGAGGGGCCCCTCGGGAGACCCAGTACTTC; v_gene: TRBV5-1; abundance: few; j_gene: TRBJ2-5; d_gene: .
CDR3aa: CASSQSQGAPYTGELFF; CDR3nt: TGCGCCAGCAGCCAAAGTCAGGGGGCGCCGTACACCGGGGAGCTGTTTTTT; v_gene: TRBV4-1; abundance: .; j_gene: TRBJ2-2; d_gene: TRBD1
CDR3aa: CASRPRTGNTEAFF; CDR3nt: TGTGCCAGCAGACCGAGGACAGGGAACACTGAAGCTTTCTTT; v_gene: TRBV7-6; abundance: .; j_gene: TRBJ1-1; d_gene: TRBD1
CDR3aa: CATSRRDRPSGANVLTF; CDR3nt: TGTGCCACCAGCAGGCGGGACAGGCCTTCTGGGGCCAACGTCCTGACTTTC; v_gene: TRBV15; abundance: once; j_gene: TRBJ2-6; d_gene: TRBD1
CDR3aa: CASSLAGERYGSPLHF; CDR3nt: TGCGCCAGCAGCTTGGCGGGGGAGAGGTACGGTTCACCCCTCCACTTT; v_gene: TRBV5-1; abundance: once; j_gene: TRBJ1-6; d_gene: .
CDR3aa: CASSIDGSGGAYGYTF; CDR3nt: TGTGCCAGTAGTATAGATGGCAGCGGCGGGGCCTATGGCTACACCTTC; v_gene: TRBV19; abundance: .; j_gene: TRBJ1-2; d_gene: .
CDR3aa: CASSIGTSGTYEQYF; CDR3nt: TGTGCCAGCAGCATTGGGACTAGCGGAACTTACGAGCAGTACTTC; v_gene: TRBV9; abundance: .; j_gene: TRBJ2-7; d_gene: TRBD2
CDR3aa: CASSQTVLGSPLHF; CDR3nt: TGTGCCAGCAGCCAAACCGTTTTGGGCTCACCCCTCCACTTT; v_gene: TRBV7-9; abundance: few; j_gene: TRBJ1-6; d_gene: .
CDR3aa: CASSLQGGTETQYF; CDR3nt: TGTGCCAGCAGTTTACAGGGAGGGACAGAGACCCAGTACTTC; v_gene: TRBV28; abundance: .; j_gene: TRBJ2-5; d_gene: TRBD2
CDR3aa: CASSPRFRDRVRNEKLFF; CDR3nt: TGTGCCAGCAGTCCCCGTTTTAGGGACAGGGTCCGTAATGAAAAACTGTTTTTT; v_gene: TRBV28; abundance: .; j_gene: TRBJ1-4; d_gene: TRBD1
CDR3aa: CASSPQSVNQPQHF; CDR3nt: TGTGCCAGCTCACCACAGTCAGTCAATCAGCCCCAGCATTTT; v_gene: TRBV18; abundance: .; j_gene: TRBJ1-5; d_gene: .
CDR3aa: CASSIRDSYEQYF; CDR3nt: TGTGCCAGCAGCATCCGGGACTCCTACGAGCAGTACTTC; v_gene: TRBV7-3; abundance: .; j_gene: TRBJ2-7; d_gene: .
CDR3aa: CASSYRGDTEAFF; CDR3nt: TGTGCCAGCAGTTACAGGGGTGACACTGAAGCTTTCTTT; v_gene: TRBV2; abundance: .; j_gene: TRBJ1-1; d_gene: TRBD1
CDR3aa: CASSRNRDSNTGELFF; CDR3nt: TGTGCCAGTAGTAGAAACCGGGACTCCAACACCGGGGAGCTGTTTTTT; v_gene: TRBV19; abundance: .; j_gene: TRBJ2-2; d_gene: .
CDR3aa: CASSTTGGSETQYF; CDR3nt: TGTGCCAGTAGTACGACAGGGGGTTCGGAGACCCAGTACTTC; v_gene: TRBV19; abundance: .; j_gene: TRBJ2-5; d_gene: TRBD1
CDR3aa: CASSHDRGLRDEQFF; CDR3nt: TGCGCCAGCAGCCACGACAGGGGCCTTAGGGATGAGCAGTTCTTC; v_gene: TRBV5-1; abundance: .; j_gene: TRBJ2-1; d_gene: TRBD1
CDR3aa: CASSKWDRESEQYF; CDR3nt: TGTGCCAGTAGTAAATGGGACAGGGAGTCCGAGCAGTACTTC; v_gene: TRBV19; abundance: .; j_gene: TRBJ2-7; d_gene: TRBD1
CDR3aa: CASRLGSGSRGGAFF; CDR3nt: TGTGCCAGCAGATTAGGATCAGGTTCCCGAGGGGGAGCTTTCTTT; v_gene: TRBV7-8; abundance: .; j_gene: TRBJ1-1; d_gene: .
CDR3aa: CATTRDLTNSPLHF; CDR3nt: TGTGCCACTACCCGGGACTTAACTAATTCACCCCTCCACTTT; v_gene: TRBV15; abundance: .; j_gene: TRBJ1-6; d_gene: .
CDR3aa: CASRALTGWATEAFF; CDR3nt: TGTGCCAGTAGGGCGTTGACAGGGTGGGCCACTGAAGCTTTCTTT; v_gene: TRBV19; abundance: .; j_gene: TRBJ1-1; d_gene: TRBD1
CDR3aa: CASSSQGAEEQYF; CDR3nt: TGTGCCAGCAGCTCGCAGGGGGCAGAAGAGCAGTACTTC; v_gene: TRBV11-2; abundance: .; j_gene: TRBJ2-7; d_gene: TRBD1
CDR3aa: CASSSMTGGFYNEQFF; CDR3nt: TGTGCCAGCAGTTCTATGACAGGGGGTTTCTACAATGAGCAGTTCTTC; v_gene: TRBV28; abundance: .; j_gene: TRBJ2-1; d_gene: TRBD1
CDR3aa: CASSRGAMNTEAFF; CDR3nt: TGTGCCAGCAGTCGTGGGGCCATGAACACTGAAGCTTTCTTT; v_gene: TRBV6-5; abundance: .; j_gene: TRBJ1-1; d_gene: .
CDR3aa: CAWFPRRVLNTEAFF; CDR3nt: TGTGCCTGGTTCCCGCGGCGGGTTTTGAACACTGAAGCTTTCTTT; v_gene: TRBV30; abundance: .; j_gene: TRBJ1-1; d_gene: .
CDR3aa: CASSPRMAGGADEQFF; CDR3nt: TGTGCCAGCAGCCCTCGGATGGCGGGAGGGGCGGATGAGCAGTTCTTC; v_gene: TRBV11-3; abundance: .; j_gene: TRBJ2-1; d_gene: TRBD2
CDR3aa: CASSPHRILTEAFF; CDR3nt: TGTGCCAGCTCACCACACAGGATTCTCACTGAAGCTTTCTTT; v_gene: TRBV18; abundance: .; j_gene: TRBJ1-1; d_gene: .